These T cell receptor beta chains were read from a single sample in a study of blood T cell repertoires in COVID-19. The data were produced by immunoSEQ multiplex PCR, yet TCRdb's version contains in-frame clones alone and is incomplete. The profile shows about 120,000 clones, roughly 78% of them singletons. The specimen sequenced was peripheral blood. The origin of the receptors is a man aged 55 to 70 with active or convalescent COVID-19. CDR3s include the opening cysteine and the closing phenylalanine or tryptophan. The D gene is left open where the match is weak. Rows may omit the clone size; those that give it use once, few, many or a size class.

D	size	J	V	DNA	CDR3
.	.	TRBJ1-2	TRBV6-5	TGTGCCAGCAGTTACACAGGGCTGTATGGCTACACCTTC	CASSYTGLYGYTF
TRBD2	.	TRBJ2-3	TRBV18	TGTGCCAGCTCACCCGGACTAGCGGGATGGGCAGATACGCAGTATTTT	CASSPGLAGWADTQYF
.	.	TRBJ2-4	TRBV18	TGTGCCAGCTCACCCGCAGGGGGCGGGGGAAACATTCAGTACTTC	CASSPAGGGGNIQYF
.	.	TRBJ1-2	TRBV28	TGTGCCAGCAGTTCACAGGGTTTTGGCTACACCTTC	CASSSQGFGYTF
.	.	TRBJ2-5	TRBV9	TGTGCCAGCAGCGACCCTGGAGGGGGCGCCGAGACCCAGTACTTC	CASSDPGGGAETQYF
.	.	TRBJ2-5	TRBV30	TGTGCCTGGAACCCTCCAGGGATTCCTCGTGGGTGGGAGACCCAGTACTTC	CAWNPPGIPRGWETQYF
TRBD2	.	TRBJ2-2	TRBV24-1	TGTGCCACCAGCTCAGCGGGAGAAGGCACCGGGGAGCTGTTTTTT	CATSSAGEGTGELFF
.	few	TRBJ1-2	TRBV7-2	TGTGCCAGCAGCCTAAGGGGCGGCTATGGCTACACCTTC	CASSLRGGYGYTF
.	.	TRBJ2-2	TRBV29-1	TGCAGCGTTGAATCGCGGACAAACACCGGGGAGCTGTTTTTT	CSVESRTNTGELFF
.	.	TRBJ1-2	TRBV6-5	TGTGCCAGCAGTAGGGGGACGATTTCGGTTTATGGCTACACCTTC	CASSRGTISVYGYTF
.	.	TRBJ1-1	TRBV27	TGTGCCAGCAGTTCCTCCTCGGGGGCTGAAGCTTTCTTT	CASSSSSGAEAFF
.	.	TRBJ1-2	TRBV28	TGTGCCAGCAGTTTCCCCTATCCGAGGACAGACTATGGCTACACCTTC	CASSFPYPRTDYGYTF
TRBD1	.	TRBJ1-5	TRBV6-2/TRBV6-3	TGTGCCAGCAGTTCCATCGGGACAGGGGGCGCAGGGAGCAATCAGCCCCAGCATTTT	CASSSIGTGGAGSNQPQHF
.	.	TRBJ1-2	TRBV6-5	TGTGCCAGTAGGGAGATCTATGGCTACACCTTC	CASREIYGYTF
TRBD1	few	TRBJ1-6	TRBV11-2	TGTGCCAGCAGCTTAGATCAGGCGGGGACAGGGAGCCCCTATAATTCACCCCTCCACTTT	CASSLDQAGTGSPYNSPLHF
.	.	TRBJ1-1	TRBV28	TGTGCCAGCAGTTCATCAGGGGTGAGCACTGAAGCTTTCTTT	CASSSSGVSTEAFF
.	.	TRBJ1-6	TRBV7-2	TGTGCCAGCAGCTTATATGGAGGACAGTTTAGTTCACCCCTCCACTTT	CASSLYGGQFSSPLHF
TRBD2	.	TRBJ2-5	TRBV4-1	TGCGCCAGCAGCCCGGGACTAGCGGGAGCCGGGGAGACCCAGTACTTC	CASSPGLAGAGETQYF
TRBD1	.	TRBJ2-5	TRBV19	TGTGCCAGTAGTATGGCGGAGAGGGGGCGGGAGACCCAGTACTTC	CASSMAERGRETQYF
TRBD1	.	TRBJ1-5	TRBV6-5	TGTGCCAGCAGATCAAACAGGGGGGACCAGCCCCAGCATTTT	CASRSNRGDQPQHF
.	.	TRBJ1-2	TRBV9	TGTGCCAGCAGCCTTGATCGGGGGTACATAGCTAACTATGGCTACACCTTC	CASSLDRGYIANYGYTF
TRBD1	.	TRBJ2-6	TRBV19	TGTGCCAGTAGACCAGGACAGGCCTCTGGGGCCAACGTCCTGACTTTC	CASRPGQASGANVLTF
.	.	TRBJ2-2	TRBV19	TGTGCCAGTAGTTTCCGGACAGTCACCGGGGAGCTGTTTTTT	CASSFRTVTGELFF
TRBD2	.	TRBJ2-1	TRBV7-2	TGTGCCAGCAGCTCCAGTAGCGGGAGGTCCTACAATGAGCAGTTCTTC	CASSSSSGRSYNEQFF
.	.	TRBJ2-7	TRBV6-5	TGTGCCAGCAGCTTGAGATTCTACGAGCAGTACTTC	CASSLRFYEQYF
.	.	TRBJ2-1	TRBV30	TGTGCCTGGAGTCCTAGCCAGAGCTCCTACAATGAGCAGTTCTTC	CAWSPSQSSYNEQFF
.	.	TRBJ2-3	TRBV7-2	TGTGCCAGCAGAGAACAGGGCACAGATACGCAGTATTTT	CASREQGTDTQYF
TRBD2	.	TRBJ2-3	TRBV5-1	TGCGCCAGCAGCTGGGGGACTAGCGGGTCTAGCACAGATACGCAGTATTTT	CASSWGTSGSSTDTQYF
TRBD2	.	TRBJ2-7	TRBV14	TGTGCCAGCAGCCAAGCCAGCGGGAGCTGGTACGAGCAGTACTTC	CASSQASGSWYEQYF
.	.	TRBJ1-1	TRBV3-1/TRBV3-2	TGTGCCAGCAGCTTACGCGCAGGGATCATGAACACTGAAGCTTTCTTT	CASSLRAGIMNTEAFF
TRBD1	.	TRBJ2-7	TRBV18	TGTGCCAGCTCACTACCCGGACAGGACGAGCAGTACTTC	CASSLPGQDEQYF
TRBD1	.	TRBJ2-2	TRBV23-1	TGCGCCAGCAGTCCGTACATTTTTGACAGGGGAGAGAACACCGGGGAGCTGTTTTTT	CASSPYIFDRGENTGELFF